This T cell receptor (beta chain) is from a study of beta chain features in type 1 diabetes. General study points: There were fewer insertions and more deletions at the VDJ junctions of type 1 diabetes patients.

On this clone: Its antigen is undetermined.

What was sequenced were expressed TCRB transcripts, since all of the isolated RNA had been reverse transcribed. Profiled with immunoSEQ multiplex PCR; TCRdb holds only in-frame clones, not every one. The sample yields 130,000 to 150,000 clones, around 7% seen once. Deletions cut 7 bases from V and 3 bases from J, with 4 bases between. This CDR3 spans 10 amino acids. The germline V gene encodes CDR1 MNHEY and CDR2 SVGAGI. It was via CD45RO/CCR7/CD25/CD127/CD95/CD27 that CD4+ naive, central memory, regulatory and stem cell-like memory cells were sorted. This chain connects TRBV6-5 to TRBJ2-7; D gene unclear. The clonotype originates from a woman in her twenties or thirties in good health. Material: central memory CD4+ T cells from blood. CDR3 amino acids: CASTCYEQYF. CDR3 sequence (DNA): TGTGCCAGCACCTGCTACGAGCAGTACTTC.